The clone carrying this T cell receptor (beta chain) has a count of ten or more. Germline V lookup: CDR1 GTSNPN, CDR2 SVGIG (reference sequence). The CDR3 extends over 16 amino acids. The V gene end was trimmed by 3 bases and the J gene end by 0 bases; junction bases not matched to a gene: 7. Method: immunoSEQ multiplex PCR; TCRdb's copy keeps in-frame clones and lacks some. The table includes 200,000 or so clones, 75% to 85% detected once. These data come from a study of blood T cell repertoires in COVID-19. As for the study in general: Samples of COVID-19 (acute and convalescent) were obtained from the United States, Italy and Spain.

Self-reported history from a screening survey and questionnaire set each donor's cohort. This TCR came from a woman aged 40 to 50 with acute COVID-19. Sequenced material: PBMCs or T cells enriched from blood (not recorded which). V is TRBV30 and J is TRBJ2-3; 9 bases match TRBD2. CDR3 sequence (DNA): TGTGCCTGGAGGCAACCGCGGGAGGGGAGCACAGATACGCAGTATTTT. Its protein is CAWRQPREGSTDTQYF.